Listed below are T cell receptor beta chains from one sample, sequenced in a study of T cells after yellow fever vaccination. Each CDR3 protein gets one entry after TCRdb re-called the 5' RACE reads with MiXCR. The sample holds a few hundred thousand distinct CDR3 sequences; approximately 6.3% are singletons and the top ten take roughly 1%. The sample here was CD4+ T cells sorted from PBMCs, taken on the day of the yellow fever booster vaccination. The receptor set was obtained from a young man who received the YFV17D yellow fever vaccine. Both conserved end residues are part of each CDR3.

V	J	CDR3
TRBV18	TRBJ2-5	CASSEGLVIETQYF
TRBV27	TRBJ2-5	CASSFQSLRDSRRETQYF
TRBV14	TRBJ2-1	CASSPKRASGLYNEQFF
TRBV12-3/TRBV12-4	TRBJ1-5	CASGLDQPQHF
TRBV2	TRBJ1-5	CASSVGHPSNQPQHF
TRBV12-3/TRBV12-4	TRBJ1-4	CASSFLQGYEKLFF
TRBV27	TRBJ2-1	CASSRLAGVSQLNNEQFF
TRBV2	TRBJ2-6	CASMTSGANVLTF
TRBV6-5	TRBJ2-2	CASSYSTRAGELFF
TRBV20-1	TRBJ2-1	CSASRDNEQFF
TRBV7-2	TRBJ1-6	CASSLQGPLGNSPLHF
TRBV7-2	TRBJ2-7	CASSPRQVPYEQYF
TRBV28	TRBJ1-6	CASAPRTVAYNSPLHF
TRBV4-2	TRBJ2-1	CASSRGESRDNEQFF
TRBV7-9	TRBJ2-3	CASSLAAGTSPTDTQYF
TRBV19	TRBJ2-3	CASSTSGGRARDTQYF
TRBV28	TRBJ2-7	CATAGVPYEQYF
TRBV5-1	TRBJ2-6	CAGGRGPMDSGANVLTF
TRBV6-6	TRBJ2-5	CASSAGLYETQYF
TRBV18	TRBJ2-3	CASSPLHNTDTQYF
TRBV18	TRBJ2-5	CASSPSRDQETQYF
TRBV19	TRBJ2-1	CASSPQSSGKYNEQFF
TRBV9	TRBJ2-5	CASSGQRTPQETQYF
TRBV7-2	TRBJ2-1	CASSSQPHPSIRFF
TRBV7-8	TRBJ2-7	CASSPRREGETDYEQYF
TRBV5-1	TRBJ2-6	CASSWQGTGANVLTF
TRBV7-2	TRBJ2-7	CASSLYVTSDYEQYF
TRBV20-1	TRBJ2-5	CSAREKETQYF
TRBV12-3/TRBV12-4	TRBJ2-1	CASSLRIEQFF
TRBV4-3	TRBJ2-4	CAPSVGKNIQYF
TRBV5-1	TRBJ2-2	CASSLAWDRERPGELFF
TRBV7-2	TRBJ1-5	CASSFQGDQPQHF
TRBV6-1	TRBJ2-5	CAVPRRGGGQETQYF
TRBV2	TRBJ2-2	CASRGGLAGTGELFF
TRBV7-8	TRBJ2-7	CASSLVRSSDYEQYF
TRBV18	TRBJ2-1	CASSPVQMPYNEQFF